Below are 28 T cell receptor beta chains sequenced from a single sample in a study of T-cell reconstitution after alpha-beta-depleted transplantation in children. A TCRbeta library incorporating unique molecular identifiers was prepared. TCRdb itself ran the PCR reads through MiXCR, one entry per CDR3 protein. Of 780,000 or so distinct CDR3 sequences in the sample, about 15% were seen once. The sample in question was PBMCs, mostly from graft donor cells, obtained 360 days after TCRalphabeta/CD19-depleted stem cell transplant. These TCRs come from a male patient under 18 who had a stem cell transplant for acute lymphoblastic leukemia, so the T cells may come from the graft donor.

This clonotype was counted only a few times. The chain's CDR3 is CASSQGEGLAKNIQYF. The CDR3 region has the DNA TGTGCCAGCAGCCAAGGGGAGGGGCTAGCCAAAAACATTCAGTACTTC. This rearrangement joins TRBV11-2 to TRBJ2-4; 7 bases line up with TRBD2. J lost 0 bases, V lost 5 bases, and 7 bases had no gene match. The CDR3 is 16 residues long. Looked up from germline, CDR1 is SGHAT and CDR2 is FQNNGV.

There are a few counts of this clonotype. The chain carries TRBV30 and TRBJ2-5; D is possibly TRBD2 (6 bases). From germline, CDR1 is GTSNPN and CDR2 SVGIG (reference sequence). The CDR3 length is 10 residues. The CDR3 loop is CARGQETQYF. The CDR3 DNA reads as TGTGCACGGGGGCAAGAGACCCAGTACTTC.

This clonotype was seen a handful of times. The V and J genes are TRBV2 and TRBJ2-7; 10 bases map to TRBD1. Trimming removed 6 bases from V and 2 bases from J; junction bases left unmatched: 4. The CDR3 sequence is 14 residues long. The germline gives CDR1 SNHLY, CDR2 FYNNEI. In DNA form, the CDR3 reads TGTGCCAGCAGGGGACAGGGGAAGACCTACGAGCAGTACTTC. This codes for CASRGQGKTYEQYF. Supplemented by reference TRBV2 and TRBJ2-7, the full variable domain reads EPEVTQTPSHQVTQMGQEVILRCVPISNHLYFYWYRQILGQKVEFLVSFYNNEISEKSEIFDDQFSVERPDGSNFTLKIRSTKLEDSAMYFCASRGQGKTYEQYFGPGTRLTVT.

There are many counts of this clonotype. The chain is built from TRBV29-1 and TRBJ2-7; 9 positions match TRBD1. Germline V CDR1 and CDR2: SQVTM, ANQGSEA. The V and J ends lost 0 bases and 3 bases, in that order; junction bases with no gene match: 9. The CDR3 extends over 16 amino acids. CDR3 region: CSVEDLGGTGYYEQYF. DNA of the CDR3: TGCAGCGTTGAAGATCTTGGCGGGACAGGGTACTACGAGCAGTACTTC.

The chain is built from TRBV12-3 or TRBV12-4 and TRBJ2-1; 9 nucleotides align to TRBD2. J lost 7 bases, V lost 2 bases, and 3 bases had no gene match. The CDR3 consists of 14 residues. The CDR3 DNA sequence: TGTGCCAGCAGTTTAAAACTAGCGGGTAATGAGCAGTTCTTC. It specifies CASSLKLAGNEQFF.

This clonotype was detected only a few times. V is TRBV24-1 and J is TRBJ2-1; TRBD2 matches at 12 bases. The V gene's germline CDR1 is KGHDR and CDR2 SFDVKD. V lost 4 bases and J lost 6; bases outside the gene matches: 6. This CDR3 spans 16 amino acids. The CDR3 bases are TGTGCCACCAGTGACCTCCTAGCGGGAGGGGGCAATGAGCAGTTCTTC. This codes for CATSDLLAGGGNEQFF.

The chain is built from TRBV5-1 and TRBJ2-1, with D perhaps matching TRBD2 (5 bases). From germline, CDR1 is SGHRS and CDR2 YFSETQ. Trimming took 2 bases from V and 4 from J, leaving 19 bases between them. CDR3 length: 17 amino acids. The CDR3 sequence is CASSLSSFRGPYNEQFF. DNA for the CDR3: TGCGCCAGCAGCTTAAGCTCATTCCGAGGGCCATACAATGAGCAGTTCTTC.

V and J are TRBV20-1 and TRBJ1-3; D remains ambiguous. The V end was cut by 6 bases, the J end by 1 base, with 19 bases between. The CDR3 loop spans 16 amino acids. Looked up from germline, CDR1 is DFQATT and CDR2 is SNEGSKA (reference sequence). The chain's CDR3 is CSAIGRGVYSGNTIYF. CDR3 bases: TGCAGTGCCATCGGCCGCGGGGTTTATTCTGGAAACACCATATATTTT.

The genes are TRBV2 and TRBJ1-2, with D unclear. Germline V gene sequence: CDR1 SNHLY, CDR2 FYNNEI. V lost 5 bases to trimming and J lost 4 bases, with 11 bases between them. The CDR3 has 13 residues. CDR3 nucleotide sequence: TGTGCCAGCAGTCCATGGAGGGTCTATGGCTACACCTTC. This sequence encodes CASSPWRVYGYTF.

In its sample, this clonotype was seen a few times. The chain employs TRBV12-3 or TRBV12-4 and TRBJ2-1; D remains ambiguous. V gave up 4 bases and J gave up 0 bases, with 4 bases separating them. This CDR3 spans 13 amino acids. The CDR3 DNA reads TGTGCCAGCAGTTCGGTCTCCTACAATGAGCAGTTCTTC. This encodes CASSSVSYNEQFF.

This clonotype occurred a few times. This rearrangement joins TRBV7-2 to TRBJ2-3, with no clear D. This CDR3 is 13 amino acids long. V lost 3 bases and J 5 bases, leaving 9 bases between the germline ends. Germline V CDR1 and CDR2: SGHTA, FQGNSA. CDR3 sequence: CASSFSMGDTQYF. DNA for the CDR3: TGTGCCAGCAGCTTTAGTATGGGAGATACGCAGTATTTT.

This clonotype was counted between two and nine times. This chain links TRBV2 with TRBJ2-7; 7 bases are shared with TRBD2. In germline, CDR1 is SNHLY, CDR2 FYNNEI. Unmatched junction bases numbered 9, after V lost 1 base and J lost 3 bases. The CDR3 has 16 residues. The CDR3 region has the DNA TGTGCCAGCAGTGAAGAATGGCCTAGCGGATACTACGAGCAGTACTTC. Translating it yields CASSEEWPSGYYEQYF.

The V gene is TRBV11-3, the J gene TRBJ2-1, with a weak D call TRBD2 (5 bases). The germline V and J ends were trimmed by 1 base and 5 bases, with 15 bases remaining between them. The CDR3 contains 16 residues. From germline, CDR1 is SGHNT and CDR2 YENEEA. The CDR3 protein is CASSLGRGAVNNEQFF. The CDR3 DNA is TGTGCCAGCAGCTTAGGCCGAGGAGCGGTCAACAATGAGCAGTTCTTC.

This clonotype was found a few times. The rearrangement uses TRBV27 and TRBJ2-7; possibly TRBD1 for D (5 bases). CDR3 size: 15 residues. Germline loops: CDR1 MNHEY, CDR2 SMNVEV (reference sequence). Trimming left V 5 bases short and J 6 bases short, with 20 bases between. The CDR3 DNA is TGTGCCAGCAGTCCCCATCAGACAGAGTCCCTCGAGCAGTACTTC. Translating gives CASSPHQTESLEQYF.

The V call is TRBV4-1, the J call TRBJ2-1, with 7 bases fitting TRBD2. J lost 6 bases, V lost 3 bases, and 8 bases had no gene match. This CDR3 is built from 15 residues. Germline CDR1 reads MGHRA; CDR2 reads YSYEKL. The CDR3 reads CASSHAPLAANEQFF. The CDR3 region has the DNA TGCGCCAGCAGCCATGCACCCCTAGCGGCCAATGAGCAGTTCTTC.

This chain links TRBV7-9 with TRBJ1-2; D remains ambiguous. The CDR3 runs 12 residues. The V gene's germline CDR1 is SEHNR and CDR2 FQNEAQ (reference sequence). Trimming shortened V by 2 bases and J by 4 bases, and 5 bases separated the two germline ends. The CDR3 sequence: CASSLPLYGYTF. DNA of the CDR3: TGTGCCAGCAGCTTACCCCTCTATGGCTACACCTTC.

The genes are TRBV20-1 and TRBJ2-5; 16 bases fit TRBD2. Germline CDR1 DFQATT, CDR2 SNEGSKA (reference sequence). The CDR3 is made up of 14 amino acids. The junction had 4 bases not matched to a gene; V was cut back by 6 bases and J by 6 bases. This CDR3 is CSAGLAGGRKTQYF. DNA of the CDR3: TGCAGTGCGGGACTAGCGGGAGGGCGAAAGACCCAGTACTTC.

This clonotype was recorded at least ten times. V usage is TRBV25-1 and J usage is TRBJ2-7; D remains unclear. This CDR3 contains 11 residues. CDR1 and CDR2 from the germline V gene are MGHDK and SYGVNS. Trimming took 4 bases from V and 7 from J, leaving 8 bases between them. DNA of the CDR3: TGTGCCAGCAGTGCGTACGCGGAGCAGTACTTC. As protein: CASSAYAEQYF.

The sample holds a few counts of this clonotype. The genes are TRBV20-1 and TRBJ1-5; D remains unclear. Germline CDR1 is DFQATT and CDR2 is SNEGSKA (reference sequence). The CDR3 sequence is 14 residues long. The V end was cut by 5 bases, the J end by 1 base, with 12 bases between. The CDR3 sequence is CSAQSDLSNQPQHF. CDR3 DNA: TGCAGTGCTCAGTCGGATTTAAGCAATCAGCCCCAGCATTTT.

The chain links TRBV7-7 to TRBJ1-5; tentatively, D is TRBD1 (6 bases). V was cut by 3 bases and J by 4 bases, with 16 bases left in between. The CDR3 contains 16 residues. CDR1 is SSHAT and CDR2 is FNYEAQ in the germline V gene (reference sequence). CDR3 nucleotide sequence: TGTGCCAGCAGCTTCAAAACGACAGGCGGAAATCAGCCCCAGCATTTT. This sequence encodes CASSFKTTGGNQPQHF.

The chain links TRBV19 to TRBJ1-1; D is unclear. Trimming took 8 bases from V and 1 from J, leaving 8 bases between them. The CDR3 totals 12 residues. Germline CDR1 and CDR2: LNHDA and SQIVND (reference sequence). The CDR3 nucleotides read TGTGCCAGTCTGTCCGGGAACACTGAAGCTTTCTTT. It yields the protein CASLSGNTEAFF.

The chain has TRBV29-1 and TRBJ2-3; TRBD2 aligns across 10 bases. The CDR3 has 14 amino acids. In germline, CDR1 is SQVTM, CDR2 ANQGSEA. Losses at the gene ends were 4 bases for V and 6 bases for J; bases not matched to a gene: 7. The CDR3: CSVGLAGVRDTQYF. In DNA form, the CDR3 reads TGCAGCGTTGGGCTAGCGGGAGTACGGGATACGCAGTATTTT.

This clonotype occurred a few times. J is TRBJ2-1 and V is TRBV18, with D uncertain. V lost 1 base and J 0 bases, leaving 10 bases between the germline ends. Germline-derived CDR1 and CDR2 are KGHSH and LQKENI. This CDR3 has 16 residues. CDR3 loop: CASSPQSKLSYNEQFF. The CDR3 DNA is TGTGCCAGCTCACCACAGTCTAAACTCTCCTACAATGAGCAGTTCTTC. Combining the CDR3 with reference TRBV18 and TRBJ2-1 gives the whole variable domain NAGVMQNPRHLVRRRGQEARLRCSPMKGHSHVYWYRQLPEEGLKFMVYLQKENIIDESGMPKERFSAEFPKEGPSILRIQQVVRGDSAAYFCASSPQSKLSYNEQFFGPGTRLTVL.

This clonotype was seen ten or more times. The chain links TRBV5-6 to TRBJ2-1; D may be TRBD1 (5 bases). CDR3 length: 15 amino acids. Germline lookup yields CDR1 SGHDT and CDR2 YYEEEE. V lost 4 bases, J lost 0 bases, and 11 bases lay in between. This CDR3 reads CASSRQSFSYNEQFF. The CDR3 DNA sequence: TGTGCCAGCAGCAGACAGTCGTTCTCCTACAATGAGCAGTTCTTC.

This clonotype has a handful of counts. The chain carries TRBV29-1 and TRBJ1-2; D remains unclear. V was trimmed by 7 bases and J by 7 bases, leaving 19 bases between them. CDR1 and CDR2 (germline): SQVTM, ANQGSEA. CDR3 length equals 13 residues. CDR3 amino acids: CSASGRAPGGYTF. The CDR3 coding sequence is TGCAGCGCAAGTGGCCGGGCCCCAGGTGGCTACACCTTC.

V usage is TRBV10-3 and J usage is TRBJ2-7; 10 nucleotides agree with TRBD2. Germline-derived CDR1 and CDR2 are ENHRY and SYGVKD. The J segment lost 2 bases and the V segment lost 8 bases, leaving 18 bases of the junction unmatched. This CDR3 contains 18 residues. The CDR3 DNA is TGTGCCATCGCTTCCGAACTAACGGGACTAGCGAGTACCTACGAGCAGTACTTC. It codes for CAIASELTGLASTYEQYF.

This clonotype has a handful of counts. The chain has TRBV4-1 and TRBJ2-1; 9 nucleotides agree with TRBD2. The germline CDR1 and CDR2 sequences are MGHRA and YSYEKL. CDR3 size: 17 residues. The V and J ends lost 1 base and 4 bases, in that order; junction bases with no gene match: 8. As DNA, the CDR3 is TGCGCCAGCAGCCAAGGGAGGACGACTAGCGGATACAATGAGCAGTTCTTC. It translates to CASSQGRTTSGYNEQFF.

This clonotype was found many times. The chain carries TRBV11-1 and TRBJ2-1; D unclear. Trimming pared 5 bases from V and 6 bases from J, leaving 11 bases between. CDR1 is SGHAT, CDR2 FQDESV, per germline (reference sequence). This CDR3 region has 13 residues. CDR3 in DNA: TGTGCCAGCAGCCTAGTTGAATCCAATGAGCAGTTCTTC. This codes for CASSLVESNEQFF.